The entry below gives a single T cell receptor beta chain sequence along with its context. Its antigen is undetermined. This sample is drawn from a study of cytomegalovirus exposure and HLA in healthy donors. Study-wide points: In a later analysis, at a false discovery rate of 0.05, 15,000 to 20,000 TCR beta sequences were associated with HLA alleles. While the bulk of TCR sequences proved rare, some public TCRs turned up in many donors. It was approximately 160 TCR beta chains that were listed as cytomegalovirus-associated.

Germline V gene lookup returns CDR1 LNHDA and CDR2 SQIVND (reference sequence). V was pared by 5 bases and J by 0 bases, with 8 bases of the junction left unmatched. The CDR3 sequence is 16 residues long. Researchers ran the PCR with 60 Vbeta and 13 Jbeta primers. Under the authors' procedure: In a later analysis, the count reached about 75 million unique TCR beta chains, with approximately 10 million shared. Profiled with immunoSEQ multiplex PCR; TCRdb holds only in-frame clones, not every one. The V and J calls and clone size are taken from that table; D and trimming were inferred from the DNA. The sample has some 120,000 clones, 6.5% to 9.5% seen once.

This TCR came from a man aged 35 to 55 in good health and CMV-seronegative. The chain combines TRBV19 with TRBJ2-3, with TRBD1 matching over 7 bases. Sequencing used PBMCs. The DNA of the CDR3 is TGTGCCAGTAGTTATTCCGGGACAGATAGCACAGATACGCAGTATTTT. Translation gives CASSYSGTDSTDTQYF.